The rows below give T cell receptor beta chains drawn from one sample of a study of blood T cell repertoires in COVID-19. Here immunoSEQ multiplex PCR was the method, and the copy in TCRdb shows in-frame clones only, minus some. The sample holds 100,000 to 150,000 clones, approximately 88% seen once. The sequenced sample was peripheral blood. These receptors were obtained from a man between 45 and 60 years old with acute or convalescent COVID-19. Each CDR3 is given with its conserved first and last residue. A D gene is named only where the DNA matches it firmly. Rows may omit the clone size; those that give it use once, few, many or a size class.

.	TRBV7-2	.	TRBJ1-1	CASSLYRLTEAFF	TGTGCCAGCAGCTTATATAGATTGACTGAAGCTTTCTTT
.	TRBV3-1/TRBV3-2	TRBD2	TRBJ2-5	CASLGLAGGETQYF	TGTGCCAGCCTAGGGCTAGCGGGAGGTGAGACCCAGTACTTC
.	TRBV5-8	TRBD2	TRBJ2-5	CASNRRTSGSEETQYF	TGTGCCAGCAATCGCCGGACTAGCGGGAGTGAAGAGACCCAGTACTTC
.	TRBV4-3	.	TRBJ2-1	CASSQTSGAPYNEQFF	TGCGCCAGCAGCCAAACTTCGGGAGCCCCCTACAATGAGCAGTTCTTC
.	TRBV9	TRBD2	TRBJ2-1	CASSVQVLTSGSRGQDEQFF	TGTGCCAGCAGCGTACAAGTGTTGACTAGCGGGAGTAGGGGTCAGGATGAGCAGTTCTTC
.	TRBV6-5	TRBD1	TRBJ1-2	CASSFGPTGLGGYTF	TGTGCCAGCAGTTTCGGCCCGACAGGGTTAGGGGGCTACACCTTC
once	TRBV3-1/TRBV3-2	.	TRBJ1-1	CASSQDPTGLLTEAFF	TGTGCCAGCAGCCAAGACCCCACAGGCCTCCTCACTGAAGCTTTCTTT
.	TRBV21-1	.	TRBJ1-6	CASSKVAWRGNSPLHF	TGTGCCAGCAGCAAAGTAGCGTGGAGAGGGAATTCACCCCTCCACTTT
.	TRBV13	TRBD1	TRBJ1-2	CASSLGRGRGGYGYTF	TGTGCCAGCAGCTTAGGCAGGGGGCGCGGAGGCTATGGCTACACCTTC
.	TRBV14	TRBD1	TRBJ1-2	CASSQARGQGEKDGYTF	TGTGCCAGCAGCCAAGCCCGGGGACAGGGTGAAAAGGATGGCTACACCTTC
.	TRBV10-3	.	TRBJ2-7	CAIGQNPYEQYF	TGTGCCATCGGACAGAACCCCTACGAGCAGTACTTC
once	TRBV6-5	TRBD2	TRBJ2-7	CASSYGREGYEQYF	TGTGCCAGCAGTTACGGACGGGAGGGGTACGAGCAGTACTTC
.	TRBV6-5	TRBD2	TRBJ2-2	CATRTSWNTGELFF	TGTGCCACCAGGACTAGCTGGAACACCGGGGAGCTGTTTTTT
.	TRBV5-4	.	TRBJ1-2	CASSPGTLSYTF	TGTGCCAGCAGCCCCGGGACTCTAAGCTACACCTTC
.	TRBV30	.	TRBJ1-5	CAWSQEANQPQHF	TGTGCCTGGAGTCAGGAGGCGAATCAGCCCCAGCATTTT
.	TRBV4-2	TRBD1	TRBJ1-6	CASSQDQGAEDNSPLHF	TGTGCCAGCAGCCAAGATCAGGGGGCCGAAGATAATTCACCCCTCCACTTT
.	TRBV11-2	.	TRBJ2-5	CASSLPSYFLETQYF	TGTGCCAGCAGCTTACCTAGTTACTTTCTGGAGACCCAGTACTTC
.	TRBV6-4	TRBD1	TRBJ2-1	CASGTGNEQFF	TGTGCCAGCGGGACAGGGAATGAGCAGTTCTTC
.	TRBV10-3	TRBD1	TRBJ1-2	CAISAGQGNYGYTF	TGTGCCATCAGTGCCGGACAGGGTAATTATGGCTACACCTTC
once	TRBV6-5	.	TRBJ1-2	CASSYDGFYGYTF	TGTGCCAGCAGTTATGACGGGTTCTATGGCTACACCTTC
once	TRBV3-1/TRBV3-2	TRBD1	TRBJ1-6	CASSLRDRSSPLHF	TGTGCCAGCAGCCTCCGGGACAGGAGTTCACCCCTCCACTTT
.	TRBV1	.	TRBJ2-3	CTSSQETARRGTDTQYF	TGCACCAGCAGCCAAGAGACCGCTCGGAGAGGCACAGATACGCAGTATTTT
.	TRBV7-2	TRBD2	TRBJ2-3	CASSLALAGGTDTQYF	TGTGCCAGCAGCTTAGCCCTAGCGGGTGGGACAGATACGCAGTATTTT
few	TRBV2	TRBD2	TRBJ2-2	CASGGRFGTGELFF	TGTGCCAGCGGCGGGAGATTCGGCACCGGGGAGCTGTTTTTT
.	TRBV7-6	TRBD2	TRBJ2-3	CASSFRGTSEDTQYF	TGTGCCAGCAGCTTTAGGGGGACTAGTGAAGATACGCAGTATTTT
.	TRBV2	.	TRBJ1-1	CASSEGWGLMNTEAFF	TGTGCCAGCAGTGAGGGGTGGGGGCTTATGAACACTGAAGCTTTCTTT
once	TRBV30	.	TRBJ1-5	CAWSLSGQPQHF	TGTGCCTGGAGCCTCTCAGGACAGCCCCAGCATTTT
.	TRBV4-3	TRBD2	TRBJ2-1	CASSRDMTSGYNEQFF	TGCGCCAGCAGCAGAGATATGACTAGCGGCTACAATGAGCAGTTCTTC
.	TRBV19	.	TRBJ1-2	CASSLQSNYGYTF	TGTGCCAGTAGTTTACAGTCTAACTATGGCTACACCTTC
.	TRBV2	TRBD1	TRBJ1-1	CASSRTGSSPDAFF	TGTGCCAGCAGCCGGACAGGGTCGTCCCCTGACGCTTTCTTT
.	TRBV5-1	TRBD2	TRBJ2-1	CASSRGTSGGRSSYNEQFF	TGCGCCAGCAGCCGCGGGACTAGCGGGGGAAGGAGCTCCTACAATGAGCAGTTCTTC
.	TRBV28	.	TRBJ1-5	CASSLPYDGNQPQHF	TGTGCCAGCAGTTTACCCTATGATGGTAATCAGCCCCAGCATTTT
.	TRBV25-1	.	TRBJ2-5	CASSLQETQYF	TGTGCCAGCAGTTTACAAGAGACCCAGTACTTC